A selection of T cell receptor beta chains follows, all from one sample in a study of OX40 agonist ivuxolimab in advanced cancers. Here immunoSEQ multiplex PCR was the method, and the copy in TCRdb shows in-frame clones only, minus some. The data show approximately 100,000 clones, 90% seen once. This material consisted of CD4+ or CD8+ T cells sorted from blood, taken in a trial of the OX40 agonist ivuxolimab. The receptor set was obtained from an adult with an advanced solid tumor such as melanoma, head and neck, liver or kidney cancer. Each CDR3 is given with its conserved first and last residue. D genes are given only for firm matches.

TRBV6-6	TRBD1	CASSSQTGVYGYTF
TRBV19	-	CASSTYSGQTYEQYF
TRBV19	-	CASSTDLAGYTF
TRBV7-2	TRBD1	CASSHRRTGGSDTQYF
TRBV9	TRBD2	CASSFASGYEQYF
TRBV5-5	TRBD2	CASSQAGGQLYEQYF
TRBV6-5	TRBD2	CASSYSGTAYNEQFF
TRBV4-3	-	CASSQGRGFTDLLVNEQFF
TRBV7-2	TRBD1	CASSPPTGNYEQYF
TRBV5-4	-	CASSPSGQSRETQYF
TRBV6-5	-	CASSYVPGERNEQFF
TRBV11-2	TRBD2	CASSLDFGLANLAKNIQYF
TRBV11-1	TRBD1	CASSAGGSGEQYF
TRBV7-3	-	CASSTGGYTDTQYF
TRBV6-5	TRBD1	CASSYSDRGLTYEQYF
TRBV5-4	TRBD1	CASSPQGARSTEAFF
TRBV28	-	CASSAPRDSRRPSYEQYF
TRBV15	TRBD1	CATSRDWTGAGELFF
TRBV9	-	CAIPFCGGNTEAFF
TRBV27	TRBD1	CASSHGTGAFSNTEAFF
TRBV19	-	CASSIGEGGGYNEQFF
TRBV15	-	CATSRALESYEQYF
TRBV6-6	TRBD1	CATTRGQGSNQPQHF
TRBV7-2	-	CASSPQGPNHEQYF
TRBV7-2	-	CASSFRGDEQYF
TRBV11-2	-	CASSRTRSGYNEQFF
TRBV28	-	CASSLWDTQYF
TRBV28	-	CASSLSGGSLEQYF
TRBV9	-	CASSAQGRANEKLFF
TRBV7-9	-	CASSPGTPNNEQFF
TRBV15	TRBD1	CATSRDRTGGDSPLHF
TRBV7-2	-	CASSHGGGNTIYF
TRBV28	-	CASTSSTGELFF
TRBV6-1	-	CASSVSSIAGSYGYTF
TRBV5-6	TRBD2	CASSLRTSGSDTQYF
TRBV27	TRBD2	CASSLAGVPYEQYF